This passage covers 15 T cell receptor beta chains from one sample sequenced in a study of T cells in Graves' hyperthyroidism and ophthalmopathy. Using RNA transcripts as the source, TCR beta CDR3 regions were amplified. First-round RT-PCR with HTBI primers amplified the TCR CDR3 region. One entry per CDR3 protein, called by TCRdb with MiXCR from the multiplex PCR reads. The sample has about 840,000 distinct CDR3 sequences, roughly 40% seen once. Sequencing used blood. The source of these receptors is a man in his late teens or twenties with Graves' hyperthyroidism.

This rearrangement joins TRBV20-1 to TRBJ2-7, with 9 bases lining up with TRBD2. The V segment lost 5 bases and the J segment 3 bases; nucleotides outside the gene matches: 8. Per germline, CDR1 DFQATT and CDR2 SNEGSKA (reference sequence). The CDR3 covers 14 residues. CDR3 sequence (DNA): TGCAGTGCTTTAGCGGGAGTAGCGGGCTACGAGCAGTACTTC. It encodes CSALAGVAGYEQYF.

This clonotype came up many times. For the CDR3, the DNA is TGTGCCAGCAGCTTACTGCGAGAGACCCAGTACTTC. It codes for CASSLLRETQYF. V and J are TRBV11-2 and TRBJ2-5; D is unclear. CDR3 length: 12 amino acids. Germline CDR1 is SGHAT and CDR2 is FQNNGV. Trimming left V 2 bases short and J 4 bases short, with 5 bases between.

This clonotype was counted at least ten times. The chain joins TRBV25-1 to TRBJ2-7, with D perhaps assigned TRBD1 or TRBD2 (5 bases each). The CDR3 is 12 amino acids. Germline values: CDR1 MGHDK, CDR2 SYGVNS. The ends were cut back, 3 bases at V and 7 bases at J, with 10 bases in the middle. CDR3 region: CASSDWGWEQYF. CDR3 in DNA: TGTGCCAGCAGTGATTGGGGGTGGGAGCAGTACTTC.

This clonotype appeared once. This chain connects TRBV7-8 to TRBJ1-3; 7 bases match TRBD1. V lost 1 base, J lost 8 bases, and 5 bases stayed unmatched. This CDR3 region has 14 residues. CDR1 and CDR2 from the germline V gene are SGHVS and FQNEAQ. The DNA of the CDR3 is TGTGCCAGCAGCTTAGGTCCAGGGGGGGACACCATATATTTT. Translating it yields CASSLGPGGDTIYF.

This clonotype was seen repeatedly, ten times or more. This chain links TRBV20-1 with TRBJ1-5; D is uncertain. The V end was cut by 3 bases, the J end by 2 bases, with 14 bases between. Germline CDR1 DFQATT, CDR2 SNEGSKA (reference sequence). The CDR3 is made up of 15 amino acids. CDR3 protein: CSASPGVRRNQPQHF. In DNA, the CDR3 is TGCAGTGCTAGTCCCGGGGTCCGACGCAATCAGCCCCAGCATTTT.

In its sample, this clonotype was seen many times. The gene calls are TRBV10-3 and TRBJ1-1; D gene uncertain. The ends were cut back, 6 bases at V and 1 base at J, with 3 bases in the middle. The germline gives CDR1 ENHRY, CDR2 SYGVKD. The CDR3 sequence is 11 residues long. The CDR3 reads CAIRTNTEAFF. The CDR3 DNA reads TGTGCCATCAGAACGAACACTGAAGCTTTCTTT.

V usage is TRBV7-2 and J usage is TRBJ1-1; D gene uncertain. With 1 base removed from V and 4 bases from J, the gap between germline ends came to 10 bases. Germline lookup yields CDR1 SGHTA and CDR2 FQGNSA. The CDR3 runs to 14 residues. The CDR3: CASSLDARGTEAFF. CDR3 DNA sequence: TGTGCCAGCAGCTTAGACGCGCGCGGCACTGAAGCTTTCTTT. Based on the CDR3 plus reference TRBV7-2 and TRBJ1-1, the full variable domain is GAGVSQSPSNKVTEKGKDVELRCDPISGHTALYWYRQSLGQGLEFLIYFQGNSAPDKSGLPSDRFSAERTGGSVSTLTIQRTQQEDSAVYLCASSLDARGTEAFFGQGTRLTVV.

This clonotype was counted ten times or more. V gene TRBV7-9 combines with J gene TRBJ2-7; 7 bases line up with TRBD2. The V and J ends lost 5 bases and 3 bases, in that order; junction bases with no gene match: 7. From germline, CDR1 is SEHNR and CDR2 FQNEAQ (reference sequence). This CDR3 comprises 14 residues. Here the CDR3 reads CASSPGGGNYEQYF. The CDR3 coding sequence is TGTGCCAGCAGCCCTGGGGGAGGGAACTACGAGCAGTACTTC.

Ten or more counts support this clonotype. The chain recombines TRBV7-4 with TRBJ2-7; D unclear. Germline loops: CDR1 SGHVT, CDR2 SQSDAQ. The CDR3 consists of 13 residues. With 0 bases removed from V and 7 bases from J, the gap between germline ends came to 10 bases. CDR3 residues: CASSLAVASEQYF. The CDR3 nucleotides read TGTGCCAGCAGCTTAGCGGTAGCTTCGGAGCAGTACTTC.

J is TRBJ2-5 and V is TRBV19; 11 bases line up with TRBD2. V lost 4 bases to trimming and J lost 2 bases; unmatched junction nucleotides: 9. Germline assignment: CDR1 LNHDA and CDR2 SQIVND (reference sequence). CDR3 size: 17 residues. The CDR3 sequence: CASSTYTSGGLQETQYF. CDR3 bases: TGTGCCAGTAGTACATATACTAGCGGGGGCCTTCAAGAGACCCAGTACTTC.

This clonotype was recorded at least ten times. V gene TRBV7-2 combines with J gene TRBJ2-7, with D possibly matching TRBD2 (6 bases). Germline V gene data show CDR1 as SGHTA and CDR2 as FQGNSA. The V gene lost 4 bases and the J gene lost 2 bases, with 12 bases spanning the gap. This CDR3 spans 14 amino acids. The CDR3 DNA sequence: TGTGCCAGCAGCTCGGGAGTTAACGCCTACGAGCAGTACTTC. Translating it yields CASSSGVNAYEQYF.

V gene TRBV15 combines with J gene TRBJ2-7; weak D call: TRBD1 (6 bases). V was clipped by 3 bases and J by 3 bases, with 12 bases between them. Germline V gene lookup returns CDR1 LNHNV and CDR2 YYDKDF (reference sequence). The CDR3 has 14 amino acids. CDR3 DNA: TGTGCCACCAGCAGCTTGGGACACCTCTACGAGCAGTACTTC. Amino acid sequence: CATSSLGHLYEQYF. The complete variable domain, with remaining parts taken from reference TRBV15 and TRBJ2-7, reads DAMVIQNPRYQVTQFGKPVTLSCSQTLNHNVMYWYQQKSSQAPKLLFHYYDKDFNNEADTPDNFQSRRPNTSFCFLDIRSPGLGDTAMYLCATSSLGHLYEQYFGPGTRLTVT.

This rearrangement joins TRBV25-1 to TRBJ1-6; possible D gene TRBD1, 5 bases. The V end lost 7 bases, the J end lost 11 bases, and 15 bases lay between the germline ends. CDR1 is MGHDK, CDR2 SYGVNS, per germline. The CDR3 extends over 13 amino acids. The CDR3 coding sequence is TGTGCCAGCAACGTGGGGGACTTTGCACCCCTCCACTTT. Encoded protein: CASNVGDFAPLHF.

The chain carries TRBV25-1 and TRBJ1-2, with 7 bases that match TRBD1. CDR3 size: 15 residues. Losses at the gene ends were 4 bases for V and 4 bases for J; bases not matched to a gene: 9. Germline V gene sequence: CDR1 MGHDK, CDR2 SYGVNS. CDR3 region: CASSVPGQISYGYTF. CDR3 DNA: TGTGCCAGCAGTGTTCCGGGACAGATAAGCTATGGCTACACCTTC.

On this clonotype itself: With a much larger clone just one base away, this may be a read error. The genes are TRBV7-2 and TRBJ1-6; possible D gene TRBD1, 5 bases. Germline V gene lookup returns CDR1 SGHTA and CDR2 FQGNSA. This CDR3 region has 15 residues. The V and J ends lost 1 base and 7 bases respectively, with 11 bases between them. The CDR3 loop reads CASSLEGRTNSPLHF. For the CDR3, the DNA is TGTGCCAGCAGCTTAGAGGGGCGGACGAATTCACCCCTCCACTTT.